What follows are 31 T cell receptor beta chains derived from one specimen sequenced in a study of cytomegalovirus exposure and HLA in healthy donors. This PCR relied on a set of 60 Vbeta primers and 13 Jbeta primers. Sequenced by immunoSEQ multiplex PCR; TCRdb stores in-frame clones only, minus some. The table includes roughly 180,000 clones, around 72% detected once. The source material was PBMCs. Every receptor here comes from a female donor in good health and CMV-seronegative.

The CDR3 reads CASSSPGQGANEQYF. CDR3 sequence (DNA): TGTGCCAGCAGTTCCCCGGGACAGGGGGCCAACGAGCAGTACTTC. The chain uses TRBV28 and TRBJ2-7; TRBD1 matches at 12 bases. The ends lost 4 bases at V and 5 bases at J; junction bases unmatched: 6. Looked up from germline, CDR1 is MDHEN and CDR2 is SYDVKM. The CDR3 loop spans 15 amino acids. Combining the CDR3 with reference TRBV28 and TRBJ2-7 gives the whole variable domain DVKVTQSSRYLVKRTGEKVFLECVQDMDHENMFWYRQDPGLGLRLIYFSYDVKMKEKGDIPEGYSVSREKKERFSLILESASTNQTSMYLCASSSPGQGANEQYFGPGTRLTVT.

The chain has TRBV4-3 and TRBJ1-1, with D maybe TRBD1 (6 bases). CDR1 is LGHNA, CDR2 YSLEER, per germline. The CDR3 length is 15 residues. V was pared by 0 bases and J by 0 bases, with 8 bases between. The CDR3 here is CASSQDQGMNTEAFF. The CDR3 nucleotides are TGCGCCAGCAGCCAAGACCAGGGGATGAACACTGAAGCTTTCTTT.

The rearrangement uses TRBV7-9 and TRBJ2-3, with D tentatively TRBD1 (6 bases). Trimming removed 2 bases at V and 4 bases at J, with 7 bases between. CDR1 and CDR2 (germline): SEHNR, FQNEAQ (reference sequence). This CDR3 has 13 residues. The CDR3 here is CASSLTGSDTQYF. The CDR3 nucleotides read TGTGCCAGCAGCTTAACAGGGTCAGATACGCAGTATTTT.

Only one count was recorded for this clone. CDR3 sequence reads: CASSSRGGWDGNNEQFF. As DNA, the CDR3 is TGCGCCAGCAGCTCCCGGGGGGGGTGGGATGGGAACAATGAGCAGTTCTTC. The rearrangement links TRBV5-1 to TRBJ2-1, with 8 bases lining up with TRBD2. With V trimmed by 3 bases and J by 5 bases, 13 bases remained unmatched. Looked up from germline, CDR1 is SGHRS and CDR2 is YFSETQ. The CDR3 has 17 residues.

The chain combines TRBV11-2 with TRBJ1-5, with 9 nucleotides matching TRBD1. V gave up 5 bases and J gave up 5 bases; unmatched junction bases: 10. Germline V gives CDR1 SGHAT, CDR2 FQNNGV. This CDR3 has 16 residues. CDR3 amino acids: CASSPLGTGRHQPQHF. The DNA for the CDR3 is TGTGCCAGCAGCCCGCTAGGGACAGGGCGCCATCAGCCCCAGCATTTT.

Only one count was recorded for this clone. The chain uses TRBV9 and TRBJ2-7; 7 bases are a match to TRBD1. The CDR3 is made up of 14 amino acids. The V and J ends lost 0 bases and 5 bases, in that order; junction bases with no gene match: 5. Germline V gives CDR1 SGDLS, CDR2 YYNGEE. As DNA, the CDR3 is TGTGCCAGCAGCGTAGGAGGAGGACAGGACGAGCAGTACTTC. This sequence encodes CASSVGGGQDEQYF.

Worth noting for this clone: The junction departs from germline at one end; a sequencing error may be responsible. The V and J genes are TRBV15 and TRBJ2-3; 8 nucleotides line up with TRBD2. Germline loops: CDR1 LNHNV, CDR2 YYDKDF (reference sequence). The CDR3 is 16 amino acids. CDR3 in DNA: TGTGCCACCAGCAGAGGGCGGGAGGTACCCTCAGAAACGCAGTATTTT. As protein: CATSRGREVPSETQYF.

This chain's CDR3 is CASSEPLGGGAESYNEQFF. The CDR3 DNA follows: TGTGCCAGCAGTGAACCCCTCGGCGGGGGGGCCGAGTCCTACAATGAGCAGTTCTTC. The rearrangement uses TRBV2 and TRBJ2-1; the match to TRBD2 covers 9 bases. V was clipped by 2 bases and J by 1 base; unmatched bases: 12. The germline V gene encodes CDR1 SNHLY and CDR2 FYNNEI. There are 19 residues in the CDR3.

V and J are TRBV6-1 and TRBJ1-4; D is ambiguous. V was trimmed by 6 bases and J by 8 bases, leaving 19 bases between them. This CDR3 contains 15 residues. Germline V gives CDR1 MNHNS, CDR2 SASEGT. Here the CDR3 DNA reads TGTGCCAGCAGGCTAGATTCAAGTCGTGAAGAAAAACTGTTTTTT. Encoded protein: CASRLDSSREEKLFF.

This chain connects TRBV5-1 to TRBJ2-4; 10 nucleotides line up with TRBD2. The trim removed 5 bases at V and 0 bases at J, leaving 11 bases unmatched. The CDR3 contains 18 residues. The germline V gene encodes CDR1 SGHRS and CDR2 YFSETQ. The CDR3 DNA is TGCGCCAGCAGATATTCTAGCGGGAGTCCGGAAGCCAAAAACATTCAGTACTTC. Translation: CASRYSSGSPEAKNIQYF.

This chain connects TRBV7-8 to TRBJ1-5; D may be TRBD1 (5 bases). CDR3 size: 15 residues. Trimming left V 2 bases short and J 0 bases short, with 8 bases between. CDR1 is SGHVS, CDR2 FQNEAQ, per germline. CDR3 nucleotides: TGTGCCAGCAGCTTACAGGGTAATAGCAATCAGCCCCAGCATTTT. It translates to CASSLQGNSNQPQHF.

The CDR3 nucleotides read TGTGCCAGCAGTTTAGGGGGCAGCGGGACTTGGCCCCAGCATTTT. It codes for CASSLGGSGTWPQHF. The chain has TRBV28 and TRBJ1-5, with D possibly being TRBD1 (6 bases). CDR3 length: 15 amino acids. Trimming removed 2 bases from V and 9 bases from J, with 17 bases in between. In germline, CDR1 is MDHEN, CDR2 SYDVKM. The full variable domain, rest sourced from reference TRBV28 and TRBJ1-5, is DVKVTQSSRYLVKRTGEKVFLECVQDMDHENMFWYRQDPGLGLRLIYFSYDVKMKEKGDIPEGYSVSREKKERFSLILESASTNQTSMYLCASSLGGSGTWPQHFGDGTRLSIL.

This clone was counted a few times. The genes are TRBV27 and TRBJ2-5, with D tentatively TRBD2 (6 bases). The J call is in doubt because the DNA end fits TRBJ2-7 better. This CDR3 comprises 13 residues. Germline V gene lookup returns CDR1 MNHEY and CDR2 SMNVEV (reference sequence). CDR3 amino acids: CASSLKGGNEQYF. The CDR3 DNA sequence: TGTGCCAGCAGTTTAAAAGGAGGGAACGAGCAGTACTTC.

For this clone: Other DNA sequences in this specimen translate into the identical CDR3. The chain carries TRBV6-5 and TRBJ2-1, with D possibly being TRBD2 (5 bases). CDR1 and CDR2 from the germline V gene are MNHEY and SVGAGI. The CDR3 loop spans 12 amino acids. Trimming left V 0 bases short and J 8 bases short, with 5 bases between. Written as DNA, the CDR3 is TGTGCCAGCAGTTACTCGAGGGATGAGCAGTTCTTC. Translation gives CASSYSRDEQFF.

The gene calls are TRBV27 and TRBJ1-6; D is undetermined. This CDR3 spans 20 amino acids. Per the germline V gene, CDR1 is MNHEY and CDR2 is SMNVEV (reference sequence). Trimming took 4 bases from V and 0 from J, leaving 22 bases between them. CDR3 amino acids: CASSYIGREIFSSYNSPLHF. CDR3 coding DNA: TGTGCCAGCAGTTATATCGGGAGGGAGATTTTTAGCTCCTATAATTCACCCCTCCACTTT.

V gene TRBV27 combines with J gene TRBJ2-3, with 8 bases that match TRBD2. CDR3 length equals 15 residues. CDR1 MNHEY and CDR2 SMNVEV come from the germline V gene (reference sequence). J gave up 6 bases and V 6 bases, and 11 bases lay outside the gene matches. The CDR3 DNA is TGTGCCAGCAGCCCCCGGGGCGGGGGGAGGGATACGCAGTATTTT. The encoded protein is CASSPRGGGRDTQYF.

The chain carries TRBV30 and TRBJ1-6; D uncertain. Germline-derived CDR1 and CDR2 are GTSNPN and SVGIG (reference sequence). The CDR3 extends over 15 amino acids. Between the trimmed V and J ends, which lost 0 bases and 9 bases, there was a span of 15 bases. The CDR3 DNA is TGTGCCTGGAGTGTGATTGTATCGGGTAGTTCACCCCTCCACTTT. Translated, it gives CAWSVIVSGSSPLHF.

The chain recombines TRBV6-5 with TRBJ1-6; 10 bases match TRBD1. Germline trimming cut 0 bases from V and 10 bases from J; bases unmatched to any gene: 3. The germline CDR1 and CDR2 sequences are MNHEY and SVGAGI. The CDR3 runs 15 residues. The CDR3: CASSYSRTGGSPLHF. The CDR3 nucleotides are TGTGCCAGCAGTTACTCCCGGACAGGGGGGTCACCCCTCCACTTT.

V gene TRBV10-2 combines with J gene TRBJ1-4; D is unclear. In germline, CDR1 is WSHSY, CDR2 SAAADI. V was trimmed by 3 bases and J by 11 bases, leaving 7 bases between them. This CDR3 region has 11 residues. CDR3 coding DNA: TGCGCCAGCAGTGATGGGCAGAAACTGTTTTTT. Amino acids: CASSDGQKLFF.

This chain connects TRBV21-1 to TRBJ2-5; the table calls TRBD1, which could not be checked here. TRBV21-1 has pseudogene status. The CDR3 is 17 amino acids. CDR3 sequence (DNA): TGTGCCAGCAGCGATTCCCGAACCCGGGGACACGTAGAGACCCAGTACTTC. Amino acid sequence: CASSDSRTRGHVETQYF.

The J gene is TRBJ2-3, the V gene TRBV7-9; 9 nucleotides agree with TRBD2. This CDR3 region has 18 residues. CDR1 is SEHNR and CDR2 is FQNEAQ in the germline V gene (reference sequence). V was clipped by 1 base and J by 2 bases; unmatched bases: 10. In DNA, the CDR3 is TGTGCCAGCAGCTTAGGGATCATAGCGGGGGCTCACACAGATACGCAGTATTTT. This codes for CASSLGIIAGAHTDTQYF.

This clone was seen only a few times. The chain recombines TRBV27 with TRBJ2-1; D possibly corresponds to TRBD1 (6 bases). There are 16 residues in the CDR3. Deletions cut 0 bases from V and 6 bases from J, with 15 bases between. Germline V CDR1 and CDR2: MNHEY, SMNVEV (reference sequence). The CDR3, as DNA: TGTGCCAGCAGTTTATCAGGGTCAGGGGTCGGCAATGAGCAGTTCTTC. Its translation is CASSLSGSGVGNEQFF.

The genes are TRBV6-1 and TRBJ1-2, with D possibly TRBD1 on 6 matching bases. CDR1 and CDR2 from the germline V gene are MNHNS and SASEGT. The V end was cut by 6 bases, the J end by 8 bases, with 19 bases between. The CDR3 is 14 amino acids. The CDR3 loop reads CASSPDSRLGGYTF. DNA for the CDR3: TGTGCCAGCAGCCCGGACAGCCGCCTTGGCGGCTACACCTTC.

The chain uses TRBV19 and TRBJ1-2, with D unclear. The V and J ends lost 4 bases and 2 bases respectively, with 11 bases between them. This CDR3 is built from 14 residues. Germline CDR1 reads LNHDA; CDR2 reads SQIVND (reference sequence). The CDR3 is CASSSRRENYGYTF. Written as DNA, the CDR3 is TGTGCCAGTAGTAGCCGACGGGAAAACTATGGCTACACCTTC.

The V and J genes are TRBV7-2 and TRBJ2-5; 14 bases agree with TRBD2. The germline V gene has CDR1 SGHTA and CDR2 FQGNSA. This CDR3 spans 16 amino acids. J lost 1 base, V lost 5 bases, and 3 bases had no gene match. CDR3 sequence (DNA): TGTGCCAGCAGCCCCGGACTAGCGGGGGGCCAAGAGACCCAGTACTTC. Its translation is CASSPGLAGGQETQYF.

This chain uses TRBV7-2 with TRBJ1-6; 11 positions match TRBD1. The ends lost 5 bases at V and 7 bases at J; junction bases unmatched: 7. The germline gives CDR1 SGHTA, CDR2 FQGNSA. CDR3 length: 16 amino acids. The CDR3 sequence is CASSHGQGAGNSPLHF. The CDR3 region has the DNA TGTGCCAGCAGCCACGGACAGGGGGCCGGGAATTCACCCCTCCACTTT. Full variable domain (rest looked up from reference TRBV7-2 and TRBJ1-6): GAGVSQSPSNKVTEKGKDVELRCDPISGHTALYWYRQSLGQGLEFLIYFQGNSAPDKSGLPSDRFSAERTGGSVSTLTIQRTQQEDSAVYLCASSHGQGAGNSPLHFGNGTRLTVT.

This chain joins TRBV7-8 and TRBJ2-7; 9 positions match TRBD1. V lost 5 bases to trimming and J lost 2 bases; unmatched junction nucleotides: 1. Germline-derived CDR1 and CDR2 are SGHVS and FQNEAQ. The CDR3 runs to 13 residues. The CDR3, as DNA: TGTGCCAGCAGCCGGGACAGGGCCTACGAGCAGTACTTC. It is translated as CASSRDRAYEQYF.

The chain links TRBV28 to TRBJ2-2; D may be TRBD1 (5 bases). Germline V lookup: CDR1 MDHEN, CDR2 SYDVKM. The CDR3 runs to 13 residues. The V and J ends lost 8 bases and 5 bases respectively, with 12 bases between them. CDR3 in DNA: TGTGCCAGCGGCAGGGTTCGGACCGGGGAGCTGTTTTTT. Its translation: CASGRVRTGELFF.

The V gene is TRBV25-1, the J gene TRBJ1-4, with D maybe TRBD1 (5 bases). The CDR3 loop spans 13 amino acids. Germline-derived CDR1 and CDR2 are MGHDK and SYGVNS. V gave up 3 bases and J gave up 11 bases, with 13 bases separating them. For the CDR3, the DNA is TGTGCCAGCAGTGAGGGCGCCAGGGTGAAACTGTTTTTT. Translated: CASSEGARVKLFF.

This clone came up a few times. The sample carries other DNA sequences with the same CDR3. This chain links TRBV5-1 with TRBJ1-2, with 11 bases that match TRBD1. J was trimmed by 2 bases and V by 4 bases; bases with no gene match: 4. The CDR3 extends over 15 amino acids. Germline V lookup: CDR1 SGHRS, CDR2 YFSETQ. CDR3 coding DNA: TGCGCCAGCAGCCCTGGACAGGGGGCCAACTATGGCTACACCTTC. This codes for CASSPGQGANYGYTF. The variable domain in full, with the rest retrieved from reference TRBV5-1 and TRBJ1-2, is KAGVTQTPRYLIKTRGQQVTLSCSPISGHRSVSWYQQTPGQGLQFLFEYFSETQRNKGNFPGRFSGRQFSNSRSEMNVSTLELGDSALYLCASSPGQGANYGYTFGSGTRLTVV.

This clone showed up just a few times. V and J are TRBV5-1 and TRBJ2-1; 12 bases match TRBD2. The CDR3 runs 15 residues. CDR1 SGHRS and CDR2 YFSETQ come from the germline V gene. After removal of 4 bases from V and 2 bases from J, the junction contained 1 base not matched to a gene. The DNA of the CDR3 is TGCGCCAGCAGCCGGACTAGCGGGGCCTACAATGAGCAGTTCTTC. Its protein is CASSRTSGAYNEQFF.